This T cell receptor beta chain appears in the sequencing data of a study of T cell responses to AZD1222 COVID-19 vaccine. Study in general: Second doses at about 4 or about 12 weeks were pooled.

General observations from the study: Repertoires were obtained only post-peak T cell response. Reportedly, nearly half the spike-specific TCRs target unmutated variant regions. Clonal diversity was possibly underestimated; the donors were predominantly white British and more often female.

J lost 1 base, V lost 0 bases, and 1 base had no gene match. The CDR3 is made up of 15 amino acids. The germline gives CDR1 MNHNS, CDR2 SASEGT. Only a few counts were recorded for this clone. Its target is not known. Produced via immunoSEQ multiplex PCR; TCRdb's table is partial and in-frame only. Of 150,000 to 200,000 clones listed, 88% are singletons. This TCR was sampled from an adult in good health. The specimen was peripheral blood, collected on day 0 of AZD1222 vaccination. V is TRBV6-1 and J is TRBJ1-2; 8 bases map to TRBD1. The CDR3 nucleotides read TGTGCCAGCAGTGAAGCACAGGGGGGTAACTATGGCTACACCTTC. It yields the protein CASSEAQGGNYGYTF.